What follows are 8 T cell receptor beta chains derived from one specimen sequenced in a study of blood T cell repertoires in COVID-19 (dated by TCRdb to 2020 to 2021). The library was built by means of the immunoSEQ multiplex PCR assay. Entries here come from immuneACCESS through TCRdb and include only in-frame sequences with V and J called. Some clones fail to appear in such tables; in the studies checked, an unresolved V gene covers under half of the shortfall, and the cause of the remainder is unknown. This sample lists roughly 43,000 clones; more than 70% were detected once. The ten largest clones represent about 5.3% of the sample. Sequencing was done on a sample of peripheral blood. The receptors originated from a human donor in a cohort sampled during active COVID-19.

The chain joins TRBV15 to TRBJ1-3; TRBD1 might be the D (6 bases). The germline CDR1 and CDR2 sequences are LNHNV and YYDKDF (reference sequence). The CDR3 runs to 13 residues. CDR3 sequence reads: CATRDTSGNTIYF. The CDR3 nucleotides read TGTGCAACCCGGGACACCTCTGGAAACACCATATATTTT.

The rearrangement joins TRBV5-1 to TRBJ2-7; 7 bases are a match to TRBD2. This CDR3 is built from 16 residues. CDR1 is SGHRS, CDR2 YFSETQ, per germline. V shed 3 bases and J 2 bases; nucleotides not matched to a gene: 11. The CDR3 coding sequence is TGCGCCAGCAGCTCCGGACATAGCGGGTTGCCCTACGAGCAGTACTTC. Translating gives CASSSGHSGLPYEQYF. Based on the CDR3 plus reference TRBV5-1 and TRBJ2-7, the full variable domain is KAGVTQTPRYLIKTRGQQVTLSCSPISGHRSVSWYQQTPGQGLQFLFEYFSETQRNKGNFPGRFSGRQFSNSRSEMNVSTLELGDSALYLCASSSGHSGLPYEQYFGPGTRLTVT.

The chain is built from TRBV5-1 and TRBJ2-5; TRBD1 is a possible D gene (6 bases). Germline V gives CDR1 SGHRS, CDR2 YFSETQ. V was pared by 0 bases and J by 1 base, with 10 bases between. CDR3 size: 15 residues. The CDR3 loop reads CASSLAQGIQETQYF. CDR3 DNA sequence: TGCGCCAGCAGCTTGGCCCAGGGGATCCAAGAGACCCAGTACTTC.

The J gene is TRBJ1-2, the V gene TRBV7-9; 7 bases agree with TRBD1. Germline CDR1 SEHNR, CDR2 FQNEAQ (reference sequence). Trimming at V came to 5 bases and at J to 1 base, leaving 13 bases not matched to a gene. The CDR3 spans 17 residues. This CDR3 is CASSISIRDSDNYGYTF. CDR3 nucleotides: TGTGCCAGCAGCATATCGATCCGGGACAGCGATAACTATGGCTACACCTTC.

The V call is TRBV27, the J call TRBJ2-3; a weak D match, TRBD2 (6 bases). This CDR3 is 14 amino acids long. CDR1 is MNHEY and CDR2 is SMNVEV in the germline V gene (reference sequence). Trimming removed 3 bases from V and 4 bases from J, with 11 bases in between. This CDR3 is CASSFGGGADTQYF. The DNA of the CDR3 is TGTGCCAGCAGTTTTGGGGGAGGTGCAGATACGCAGTATTTT.

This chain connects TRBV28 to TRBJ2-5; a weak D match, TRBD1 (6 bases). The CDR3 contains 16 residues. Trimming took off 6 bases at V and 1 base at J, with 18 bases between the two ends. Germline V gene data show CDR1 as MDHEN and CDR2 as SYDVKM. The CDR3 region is CASSLGPQGPQETQYF. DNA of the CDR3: TGTGCCAGCAGCCTGGGCCCGCAGGGGCCCCAAGAGACCCAGTACTTC.

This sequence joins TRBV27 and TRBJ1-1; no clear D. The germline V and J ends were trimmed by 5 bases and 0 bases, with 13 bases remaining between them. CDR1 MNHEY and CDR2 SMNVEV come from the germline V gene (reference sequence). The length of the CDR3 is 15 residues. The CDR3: CASSPYPTVNTEAFF. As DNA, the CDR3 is TGTGCCAGCAGTCCCTACCCCACAGTGAACACTGAAGCTTTCTTT.

The CDR3 nucleotides read TGTGCCAGCAGCTTGGGGCTAGCGGGTATTCAAGAGACCCAGTACTTC. It codes for CASSLGLAGIQETQYF. The chain links TRBV7-2 to TRBJ2-5; 8 positions match TRBD2. J lost 2 bases, V lost 3 bases, and 8 bases had no gene match. CDR1 SGHTA and CDR2 FQGNSA come from the germline V gene. The CDR3 covers 16 residues.